This T cell receptor (beta chain) derives from a study of T cell responses to AZD1222 COVID-19 vaccine. The protocol was immunoSEQ multiplex PCR, while the TCRdb copy is restricted to in-frame clones and leaves out a portion. The sample has about 94,000 clones, over 75% seen once. With regard to this clone: As yet, its antigen is unknown.

Germline values: CDR1 MNHEY, CDR2 SVGAGI. V was pared by 6 bases and J by 4 bases, with 8 bases of the junction left unmatched. This CDR3 has 14 amino acids. Findings and caveats of the study: Among AZD1222 vaccinees, only six or seven were seropositive at baseline. Researchers took repertoire samples only after the peak T cell response had come.

Here the sequenced sample was peripheral blood, taken on day 0 of AZD1222 vaccination. The V and J genes are TRBV6-5 and TRBJ1-1; 7 bases align to TRBD1. The TCR sequence derives from an adult in good health. CDR3 DNA: TGTGCCAGCAGGTGGGACAGCGGTAGCACTGAAGCTTTCTTT. It is translated as CASRWDSGSTEAFF.